The rows below give T cell receptor beta chains drawn from one sample of a study of blood T cell repertoires in COVID-19. The repertoire was sequenced with immunoSEQ multiplex PCR; TCRdb's copy has only in-frame clones and lacks some. This sample has over 200,000 clones, with 88% found just once. Specimen: peripheral blood. The receptor set was obtained from a man younger than 35 with active or convalescent COVID-19. CDR3s include the opening cysteine and the closing phenylalanine or tryptophan. A row's size may be missing; if present it is once, few, many or a size class.

v_gene	j_gene	abundance	CDR3aa
TRBV3-1/TRBV3-2	TRBJ2-1	-	CASRGGRSLSDEQFF
TRBV29-1	TRBJ2-2	-	CSVASGNTGELFF
TRBV7-8	TRBJ1-2	few	CASSKSTDYYGYTF
TRBV4-3	TRBJ1-1	-	CASSRIGVTEAFF
TRBV9	TRBJ2-6	-	CASSAKQGVSDSGANVLTF
TRBV4-1	TRBJ2-2	-	CASSQQLAGAGELFF
TRBV30	TRBJ1-5	-	CAWRDTLAQPQHF
TRBV7-2	TRBJ2-7	-	CASSSSGTGSYEQYF
TRBV29-1	TRBJ1-6	once	CSASTGSSYNSPLHF
TRBV16	TRBJ1-2	-	CASSPSRTFNYGYTF
TRBV4-1	TRBJ2-3	-	CASRGLVTSSNTDTQYF
TRBV7-9	TRBJ2-7	-	CASSLEADYEQYF
TRBV19	TRBJ2-7	-	CASSPFEESYEQYF
TRBV9	TRBJ1-6	-	CASSPQGENSPLHF
TRBV5-4	TRBJ2-3	-	CASSRLDRSTDTQYF
TRBV5-4	TRBJ2-1	-	CASSLETQGSHEQFF
TRBV6-1	TRBJ2-7	-	CASSEDISLFYEQYF
TRBV6-1	TRBJ1-2	-	CASSERLDSYGYTF
TRBV10-3	TRBJ2-7	-	CAISDPEGAYEQYF
TRBV11-3	TRBJ2-3	-	CASSPGLAADTQYF
TRBV11-2	TRBJ1-2	-	CASSPGTPRGYTF
TRBV4-3	TRBJ2-7	-	CASSQDLVVAGVTGEQYF
TRBV30	TRBJ2-7	-	CAWTDRGRSYEQYF
TRBV5-1	TRBJ2-2	-	CASSYGGRAVRTGELFF
TRBV3-1/TRBV3-2	TRBJ2-3	-	CASSQGAAWSDTQYF
TRBV19	TRBJ2-3	-	CASSLGRTDTQYF
TRBV15	TRBJ1-6	-	CATSRPREGLHF
TRBV19	TRBJ1-5	-	CASSRGTGNQPQHF
TRBV6-5	TRBJ1-1	-	CASKGQGATSEAFF
TRBV23-1	TRBJ1-5	-	CASSQWDKRLRDGPQHF
TRBV9	TRBJ2-3	-	CASSVFLSTADTQYF